The 19 T cell receptor beta chains in this list originate from one sample, sequenced in a study of blood T cell repertoires in COVID-19. Assay: immunoSEQ multiplex PCR; the TCRdb copy retains only in-frame clones and omits some. Of approximately 140,000 clones listed, around four fifths are singletons. Material: peripheral blood. These receptors all come from a human donor in a cohort sampled during active COVID-19.

This clone was observed once. This rearrangement joins TRBV7-9 to TRBJ2-5; 8 bases match TRBD1. CDR1 and CDR2 from the germline V gene are SEHNR and FQNEAQ (reference sequence). This CDR3 is built from 14 residues. The trim removed 6 bases at V and 2 bases at J, leaving 5 bases unmatched. The CDR3 sequence is CASSPQGEQETQYF. The DNA for the CDR3 is TGTGCCAGCAGTCCACAGGGGGAACAAGAGACCCAGTACTTC. The complete variable domain, with remaining parts taken from reference TRBV7-9 and TRBJ2-5, reads DTGVSQNPRHKITKRGQNVTFRCDPISEHNRLYWYRQTLGQGPEFLTYFQNEAQLEKSRLLSDRFSAERPKGSFSTLEIQRTEQGDSAMYLCASSPQGEQETQYFGPGTRLLVL.

This clone was counted between two and nine times. The chain employs TRBV6-1 and TRBJ2-2; no clear D gene. The V gene's germline CDR1 is MNHNS and CDR2 SASEGT. Trimming cost V 4 bases and J 5 bases, with 17 bases left between them. The CDR3 has 16 residues. CDR3 in DNA: TGTGCCAGCAGTGCCTATTTTATCCAATTGACCGGGGAGCTGTTTTTT. This gives the protein CASSAYFIQLTGELFF.

The count of this clone is one. The chain carries TRBV28 and TRBJ2-5; possibly TRBD2 for D (6 bases). Trimming took off 3 bases at V and 4 bases at J, with 18 bases between the two ends. Germline V lookup: CDR1 MDHEN, CDR2 SYDVKM. There are 16 residues in the CDR3. The CDR3 DNA reads as TGTGCCAGCAGTTTTGATAGGGCGCCCGGGAGAGAGACCCAGTACTTC. It specifies CASSFDRAPGRETQYF.

The chain is built from TRBV19 and TRBJ2-3, with 12 bases identical to TRBD2. Losses at the gene ends were 6 bases for V and 5 bases for J; bases not matched to a gene: 6. Germline CDR1 and CDR2: LNHDA and SQIVND (reference sequence). The CDR3 contains 15 residues. The CDR3: CASRLRLAGEDTQYF. In nucleotides, the CDR3 is TGTGCCAGTAGGCTGAGACTAGCGGGAGAAGATACGCAGTATTTT.

The J gene is TRBJ2-3, the V gene TRBV7-9; unclear D gene. This CDR3 contains 11 residues. CDR1 is SEHNR and CDR2 is FQNEAQ in the germline V gene (reference sequence). The ends were cut back, 5 bases at V and 3 bases at J, with 3 bases in the middle. CDR3 DNA: TGTGCCAGCAGCCCGACAGATACGCAGTATTTT. Its protein product is CASSPTDTQYF. Full variable domain (rest looked up from reference TRBV7-9 and TRBJ2-3): DTGVSQNPRHKITKRGQNVTFRCDPISEHNRLYWYRQTLGQGPEFLTYFQNEAQLEKSRLLSDRFSAERPKGSFSTLEIQRTEQGDSAMYLCASSPTDTQYFGPGTRLTVL.

The chain has TRBV30 and TRBJ2-1; 10 bases are a match to TRBD2. V lost 4 bases to trimming and J lost 5 bases; unmatched junction nucleotides: 8. The germline gives CDR1 GTSNPN, CDR2 SVGIG (reference sequence). The CDR3 sequence is 15 residues long. The CDR3 region is CAWNSGRALNNEQFF. CDR3 nucleotide sequence: TGTGCCTGGAACAGCGGGAGGGCATTGAACAATGAGCAGTTCTTC.

The chain carries TRBV6-6 and TRBJ2-3, with unresolved D. The CDR3 length is 11 residues. Looked up from germline, CDR1 is MNHNY and CDR2 is SVGAGI (reference sequence). Trimming removed 7 bases from V and 6 bases from J, with 8 bases in between. In DNA form, the CDR3 reads TGTGCCAGCACCGCGGCGGATACGCAGTATTTT. Translated: CASTAADTQYF.

The rearrangement uses TRBV19 and TRBJ1-1; 8 bases line up with TRBD1. This CDR3 is built from 14 residues. Germline CDR1 is LNHDA and CDR2 is SQIVND (reference sequence). Trimming cost V 4 bases and J 7 bases; bases outside gene matches: 8. The CDR3 bases are TGTGCCAGTAGTACCCGGACAGGGAAGGTTGAAGCTTTCTTT. Translating gives CASSTRTGKVEAFF.

The J gene is TRBJ2-1, the V gene TRBV6-2 or TRBV6-3; tentative D call: TRBD1 (6 bases). The CDR3 sequence is 16 residues long. Looked up from germline, CDR1 is MNHEY and CDR2 is SVGEGT. V was trimmed by 2 bases and J by 8 bases, leaving 19 bases between them. The CDR3 sequence is CASSYQAQGQLDEQFF. Written as DNA, the CDR3 is TGTGCCAGCAGTTACCAAGCACAGGGTCAGTTGGATGAGCAGTTCTTC.

The chain combines TRBV5-1 with TRBJ1-1; 9 bases map to TRBD1. From germline, CDR1 is SGHRS and CDR2 YFSETQ. V gave up 5 bases and J gave up 5 bases; unmatched junction bases: 4. The CDR3 is made up of 13 amino acids. The CDR3 protein is CASRGQGGTEAFF. The CDR3 DNA follows: TGCGCCAGCAGGGGACAGGGAGGGACTGAAGCTTTCTTT.

V and J are TRBV27 and TRBJ2-1; 16 nucleotides align to TRBD2. This CDR3 is 19 amino acids long. J gave up 10 bases and V 8 bases, and 20 bases lay outside the gene matches. The V gene's germline CDR1 is MNHEY and CDR2 SMNVEV (reference sequence). As DNA, the CDR3 is TGTGCCAGCTGCTCTTCCGGGACTAGCGGGAGGGCCTCCCTAGGAGAGCAGTTCTTC. Translating it yields CASCSSGTSGRASLGEQFF.

CDR3 in DNA: TGTGCCAGCAGCTATCAAAGGGGCGGTGAAGCTTTCTTT. Encoded protein: CASSYQRGGEAFF. The rearrangement links TRBV3-1 (or the pseudogene TRBV3-2) to TRBJ1-1; D is possibly TRBD1 (5 bases). The CDR3 is 13 amino acids. Germline CDR1 is LGHDT and CDR2 is YNNKEL (reference sequence). Trimming took 5 bases from V and 7 from J, leaving 14 bases between them.

This clone was counted once. The chain employs TRBV2 and TRBJ2-3, with D perhaps TRBD2 (5 bases). This CDR3 region has 12 residues. V dropped 7 bases and J dropped 5 bases, with 10 bases sitting between them. Germline V gives CDR1 SNHLY, CDR2 FYNNEI. The CDR3 sequence: CASTGIEDTQYF. CDR3 nucleotides: TGTGCCAGCACCGGGATCGAAGATACGCAGTATTTT. The full variable domain, in which reference TRBV2 and TRBJ2-3 provide the parts outside the CDR3, is EPEVTQTPSHQVTQMGQEVILRCVPISNHLYFYWYRQILGQKVEFLVSFYNNEISEKSEIFDDQFSVERPDGSNFTLKIRSTKLEDSAMYFCASTGIEDTQYFGPGTRLTVL.

This clone was observed a single time. The chain has TRBV9 and TRBJ2-1, with a tentative D call TRBD2 (6 bases). Trimming removed 4 bases from V and 6 bases from J, with 14 bases in between. The CDR3 runs to 14 residues. Per germline, CDR1 SGDLS and CDR2 YYNGEE. CDR3 bases: TGTGCCAGCAGCATAGCTACTAGCAGCAATGAGCAGTTCTTC. Encoded protein: CASSIATSSNEQFF.

This chain joins TRBV9 and TRBJ2-3, with 11 bases aligning to TRBD2. The V gene end was trimmed by 6 bases and the J gene end by 1 base; junction bases not matched to a gene: 4. Germline values: CDR1 SGDLS, CDR2 YYNGEE. The CDR3 has 15 residues. The CDR3, as DNA: TGTGCCAGCACCGAGACTAGCGGGGGCACAGATACGCAGTATTTT. It codes for CASTETSGGTDTQYF.

The genes are TRBV2 and TRBJ2-2; 8 bases are shared with TRBD1. V gave up 6 bases and J gave up 3 bases; unmatched junction bases: 3. Germline loops: CDR1 SNHLY, CDR2 FYNNEI. The CDR3 consists of 14 residues. Written as DNA, the CDR3 is TGTGCCAGCAGGACAGGGGCTTACACCGGGGAGCTGTTTTTT. Protein: CASRTGAYTGELFF.

The V gene is TRBV3-1 (or the pseudogene TRBV3-2), the J gene TRBJ1-2; D gene unclear. Trimming stripped 5 bases from V and 4 bases from J, with 11 bases between. The germline CDR1 and CDR2 sequences are LGHDT and YNNKEL (reference sequence). The CDR3 covers 13 residues. This CDR3 reads CASSTLAGYGYTF. The CDR3, as DNA: TGTGCCAGCAGCACTCTGGCAGGCTATGGCTACACCTTC.

The chain employs TRBV15 and TRBJ2-3; perhaps TRBD1 as D (6 bases). Trimming removed 0 bases at V and 6 bases at J, with 19 bases between. Looked up from germline, CDR1 is LNHNV and CDR2 is YYDKDF (reference sequence). There are 17 residues in the CDR3. CDR3 DNA: TGTGCCACCAGCAGAGATATTCAGCAGGGGAGCTTGGATACGCAGTATTTT. As protein: CATSRDIQQGSLDTQYF.

V usage is TRBV7-3 and J usage is TRBJ2-1; D is perhaps TRBD2 (6 bases). Germline CDR1 and CDR2: SGHTA and FQGTGA. The CDR3 covers 14 residues. V lost 1 base, J lost 5 bases, and 9 bases lay in between. This chain's CDR3 is CASSLNAGHNEQFF. Written as DNA, the CDR3 is TGTGCCAGCAGCTTAAATGCGGGGCACAATGAGCAGTTCTTC. The full variable domain, in which reference TRBV7-3 and TRBJ2-1 provide the parts outside the CDR3, is GAGVSQTPSNKVTEKGKYVELRCDPISGHTALYWYRQSLGQGPEFLIYFQGTGAADDSGLPNDRFFAVRPEGSVSTLKIQRTERGDSAVYLCASSLNAGHNEQFFGPGTRLTVL.